The following is a TCR beta chain sequence with its context. Its antigen is not identified. These data belong to a study of siplizumab effects on memory and regulatory T cells. Study findings and constraints: Unstimulated naive T cells seemed to show more diversity than memory cells did, and they also seemed to be among the major contributors to the alloresponse.

The CDR3 runs to 16 residues. Germline CDR1 SEHNR, CDR2 FQNEAQ (reference sequence). V shed 4 bases, J shed 3 bases, and the junction held 8 bases outside the gene matches. Generated by immunoSEQ multiplex PCR, the TCRdb table keeps only in-frame clones and is missing some. The sample lists about 87,000 clones; roughly 94% were seen once. The material sequenced was non-Treg CD4+ T cells sorted from blood. This chain joins TRBV7-9 and TRBJ1-3, with 8 bases that match TRBD1. The receptor's source is a human donor in good health. DNA of the CDR3: TGTGCCAGCAGCTACAGACCAGACAGGGGTGGAAACACCATATATTTT. Its protein product is CASSYRPDRGGNTIYF.